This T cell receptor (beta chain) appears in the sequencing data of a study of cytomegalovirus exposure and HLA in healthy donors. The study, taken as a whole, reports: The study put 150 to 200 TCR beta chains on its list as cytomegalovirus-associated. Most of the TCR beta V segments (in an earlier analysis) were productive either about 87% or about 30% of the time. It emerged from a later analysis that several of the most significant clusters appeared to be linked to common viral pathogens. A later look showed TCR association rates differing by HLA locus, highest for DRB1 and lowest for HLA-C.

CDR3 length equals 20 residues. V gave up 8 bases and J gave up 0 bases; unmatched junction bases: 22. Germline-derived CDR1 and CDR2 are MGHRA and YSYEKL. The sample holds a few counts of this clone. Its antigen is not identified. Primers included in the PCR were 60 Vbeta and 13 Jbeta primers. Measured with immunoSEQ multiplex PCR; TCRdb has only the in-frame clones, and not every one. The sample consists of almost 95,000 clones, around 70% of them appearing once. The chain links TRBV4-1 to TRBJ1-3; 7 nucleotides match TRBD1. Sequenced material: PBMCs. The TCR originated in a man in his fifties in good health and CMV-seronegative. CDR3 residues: CASRKTLWRGPSNSGNTIYF. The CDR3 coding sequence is TGCGCCAGCCGCAAAACCCTGTGGAGGGGGCCCTCAAACTCTGGAAACACCATATATTTT.